Below, one T cell receptor beta chain is given with its context. This specimen belongs to a study of OX40 agonist ivuxolimab in advanced cancers. Study context: At 0.01 to 10 mg/kg, ivuxolimab was administered intravenously to patients every 2 weeks. Mean age about 60 years, range roughly 23 to 79; nearly 85% male.

V was shortened by 7 bases and J by 0 bases, with 13 bases between the two germline ends. The CDR3 runs to 14 residues. Germline CDR1 SQVTM, CDR2 ANQGSEA. Here immunoSEQ multiplex PCR was the method, and the copy in TCRdb shows in-frame clones only, minus some. The sample lists about 51,000 clones, more than 65% seen once, with about 3% in the top ten. Sample: CD4+ or CD8+ T cells sorted from blood, taken in a trial of the OX40 agonist ivuxolimab. This receptor was obtained from an adult with an advanced solid tumor such as melanoma, head and neck, liver or kidney cancer. The chain employs TRBV29-1 and TRBJ2-1, with D possibly matching TRBD2 (5 bases). CDR3 nucleotides: TGCAGCGCCGACGGAGGCGGCTCCTACAATGAGCAGTTCTTC. This encodes CSADGGGSYNEQFF.